Listed below are T cell receptor beta chains from one sample, sequenced in a study of cytomegalovirus exposure and HLA in healthy donors. Repertoires were generated with immunoSEQ multiplex PCR, while TCRdb's copy carries only in-frame clones and drops some. The sample consists of some 130,000 clones, about 80% of them appearing once. Material: PBMCs. All receptors come from a human donor in good health. Each CDR3 is given with its conserved first and last residue. D genes are given only for firm matches. Clone size is stated in some rows and not others, as once, few, many or a class when expanded.

len	d_gene	v_gene	j_gene	abundance	CDR3aa	CDR3nt
14	TRBD1	TRBV10-3	TRBJ2-7	-	CASKGTDLAYEQYF	TGTGCCTCCAAGGGGACAGATCTGGCCTACGAGCAGTACTTC
14	-	TRBV6-1	TRBJ1-2	few	CASSEAGRHYGYTF	TGTGCCAGCAGTGAAGCGGGCAGACACTATGGCTACACCTTC
13	-	TRBV5-6	TRBJ2-7	-	CASSSNRPYEQYF	TGTGCCAGCAGCTCAAACAGACCATACGAGCAGTACTTC
16	-	TRBV7-2	TRBJ2-1	-	CASSLGSRTGYNEQFF	TGTGCCAGCAGCTTAGGTAGCAGGACTGGGTACAATGAGCAGTTCTTC
12	TRBD2	TRBV29-1	TRBJ2-7	-	CSVWAGAYEQYF	TGCAGCGTGTGGGCGGGAGCCTACGAGCAGTACTTC
13	-	TRBV18	TRBJ2-7	-	CASSPLLGIEQYF	TGTGCCAGCTCACCTCTGCTCGGGATAGAGCAGTACTTC
15	-	TRBV5-6	TRBJ1-5	-	CASSLGGGLGQPQHF	TGTGCCAGCAGCTTGGGAGGAGGTCTGGGACAGCCCCAGCATTTT
13	-	TRBV5-1	TRBJ2-7	-	CASSLERAYEQYF	TGCGCCAGCAGCTTGGAACGGGCCTACGAGCAGTACTTC
12	-	TRBV27	TRBJ1-5	-	CASSRVGQPQHF	TGTGCCAGCAGCAGGGTAGGGCAGCCCCAGCATTTT
13	-	TRBV6-1	TRBJ1-5	-	CASSEPRLMPQHF	TGTGCCAGCAGTGAACCACGGTTGATGCCCCAGCATTTT
13	TRBD1	TRBV6-5	TRBJ1-2	-	CASRKTGAHGYTF	TGTGCCAGCAGAAAGACAGGGGCCCATGGCTACACCTTC
14	TRBD1	TRBV18	TRBJ1-1	few	CASSRDRVNTEAFF	TGTGCCAGCTCACGCGACAGGGTGAACACTGAAGCTTTCTTT
15	TRBD2	TRBV15	TRBJ2-3	-	CATSRDQGGDDTQYF	TGTGCCACCAGCAGAGATCAGGGAGGGGACGATACGCAGTATTTT
15	-	TRBV27	TRBJ1-1	-	CASSTEPWGGTEAFF	TGTGCCAGCAGTACGGAACCTTGGGGGGGCACTGAAGCTTTCTTT
12	-	TRBV5-1	TRBJ2-7	-	CASSLGGGEQYF	TGCGCCAGCAGCTTGGGAGGAGGCGAGCAGTACTTC
16	-	TRBV5-1	TRBJ2-7	-	CASSLRRQTISYEQYF	TGCGCCAGCAGCCTCCGCCGACAGACCATCTCCTACGAGCAGTACTTC
14	-	TRBV19	TRBJ2-3	-	CASSRRARTDTQYF	TGTGCCAGTAGTCGGCGGGCCCGCACAGATACGCAGTATTTT
14	TRBD2	TRBV7-9	TRBJ2-5	-	CASNPLAGQETQYF	TGTGCCAGCAACCCGCTAGCGGGCCAAGAGACCCAGTACTTC
16	-	TRBV9	TRBJ2-1	-	CASSVGRGLGINEQFF	TGTGCCAGCAGCGTAGGTCGAGGGTTGGGCATCAATGAGCAGTTCTTC
15	-	TRBV7-9	TRBJ2-2	-	CASSFSGTYTGELFF	TGTGCCAGCAGCTTTAGCGGCACCTACACCGGGGAGCTGTTTTTT
16	TRBD2	TRBV19	TRBJ2-3	once	CASSTTSGGATDTQYF	TGTGCCAGTAGTACGACTAGCGGGGGCGCGACAGATACGCAGTATTTT
15	TRBD2	TRBV11-3	TRBJ2-5	once	CASSSRGAGEETQYF	TGTGCCAGCAGCTCCCGTGGAGCGGGGGAAGAGACCCAGTACTTC
14	-	TRBV9	TRBJ2-7	-	CASSVGGADYEQYF	TGTGCCAGCAGCGTAGGTGGGGCCGACTACGAGCAGTACTTC
16	-	TRBV4-1	TRBJ2-7	-	CASSQDSAGPVYEQYF	TGCGCCAGCAGCCAAGATTCAGCGGGTCCTGTTTACGAGCAGTACTTC
13	-	TRBV4-1	TRBJ2-7	-	CASRNQGTHEQYF	TGTGCCAGCCGGAACCAGGGTACCCACGAGCAGTACTTC
14	TRBD1	TRBV4-1	TRBJ1-1	-	CASSQNRGDTEAFF	TGCGCCAGCAGCCAAAACAGGGGGGACACTGAAGCTTTCTTT
16	TRBD2	TRBV7-3	TRBJ2-7	-	CASSKSGGAPTSEQYF	TGTGCCAGCAGCAAAAGCGGGGGGGCGCCCACCTCTGAGCAGTACTTC
12	-	TRBV6-6	TRBJ2-5	-	CASSYSPGAQYF	TGTGCCAGCAGTTACTCTCCGGGGGCCCAGTACTTC
13	-	TRBV11-2	TRBJ1-2	-	CASSISDSYGYTF	TGTGCCAGCAGCATATCGGACAGCTATGGCTACACCTTC
15	TRBD2	TRBV7-9	TRBJ2-3	-	CASSSTLAGADTQYF	TGTGCCAGCAGCTCGACACTAGCGGGGGCAGATACGCAGTATTTT
14	TRBD1	TRBV5-1	TRBJ1-1	-	CASSLPGTGLEAFF	TGCGCCAGCAGCCTCCCCGGGACAGGGCTTGAAGCTTTCTTT
17	TRBD2	TRBV5-1	TRBJ2-7	-	CASSLGGTSGGFYEQYF	TGCGCCAGCAGCTTGGGGGGGACTAGCGGGGGCTTCTACGAGCAGTACTTC
16	TRBD1	TRBV10-2	TRBJ1-6	-	CASRAQGATYNSPLHF	TGCGCCAGCAGGGCACAGGGGGCGACGTATAATTCACCCCTCCACTTT
13	TRBD1	TRBV7-8	TRBJ1-4	-	CASSQGQGRRLFF	TGTGCCAGCAGCCAGGGACAGGGTCGGCGACTGTTTTTT
14	-	TRBV5-6	TRBJ2-7	few	CASSLDGGPYEQYF	TGTGCCAGCAGCTTAGACGGAGGGCCCTACGAGCAGTACTTC
17	TRBD1	TRBV2	TRBJ1-4	once	CASNSGTAGATNEKLFF	TGTGCCAGTAACTCCGGGACAGCCGGAGCAACTAATGAAAAACTGTTTTTT
15	TRBD1	TRBV5-1	TRBJ1-1	-	CASKERASGGTEAFF	TGCGCCAGCAAGGAACGGGCCTCAGGGGGCACTGAAGCTTTCTTT
15	TRBD2	TRBV6-4	TRBJ2-3	-	CASRYPGTSSGTQYF	TGTGCCAGCAGGTACCCCGGGACTAGCTCAGGGACGCAGTATTTT
16	TRBD1	TRBV9	TRBJ1-1	-	CASSIYAGTEYTEAFF	TGTGCCAGCAGCATATACGCCGGGACAGAGTACACTGAAGCTTTCTTT
14	-	TRBV28	TRBJ2-7	-	CASSLRDNAYEQYF	TGTGCCAGCAGTCTCCGGGACAACGCCTACGAGCAGTACTTC
15	TRBD2	TRBV29-1	TRBJ2-4	-	CSVELGGTRKNIQYF	TGCAGCGTTGAATTGGGGGGGACCAGAAAAAACATTCAGTACTTC
16	TRBD1	TRBV9	TRBJ1-1	-	CASSANPRQGETEAFF	TGTGCCAGCAGCGCGAATCCGCGACAGGGGGAGACTGAAGCTTTCTTT
17	-	TRBV4-1	TRBJ1-3	-	CASSQVGPGEPGNTIYF	TGCGCCAGCAGCCAAGTCGGCCCAGGGGAACCTGGAAACACCATATATTTT
15	-	TRBV14	TRBJ1-2	-	CASSQEVGANYGYTF	TGTGCCAGCAGCCAAGAAGTCGGAGCTAACTATGGCTACACCTTC
14	TRBD1	TRBV5-4	TRBJ1-1	few	CASIEQGAYTEAFF	TGTGCCAGCATAGAACAGGGGGCGTACACTGAAGCTTTCTTT
14	TRBD2	TRBV6-4	TRBJ2-5	-	CASPSGRAGETQYF	TGTGCCAGCCCTTCCGGGAGGGCTGGGGAGACCCAGTACTTC
16	-	TRBV10-2	TRBJ1-6	-	CASRDLRTGAGSPLHF	TGCGCCAGCAGGGACCTCAGGACGGGAGCAGGTTCACCCCTCCACTTT
13	-	TRBV5-6	TRBJ1-2	-	CASSFGQGIGYTF	TGTGCCAGCAGCTTTGGGCAGGGAATAGGCTACACCTTC
14	-	TRBV11-2	TRBJ2-7	-	CASSLPNGGYEQYF	TGTGCCAGCAGCTTACCCAACGGGGGCTACGAGCAGTACTTC
16	-	TRBV19	TRBJ1-5	-	CASSIQGVGSNQPQHF	TGTGCCAGTAGTATTCAAGGGGTCGGGAGCAATCAGCCCCAGCATTTT
16	-	TRBV11-2	TRBJ2-7	-	CASSPTSGDGHYEQYF	TGTGCCAGCAGCCCAACTTCCGGAGACGGCCACTACGAGCAGTACTTC
17	-	TRBV21-1	TRBJ2-1	-	CASSNWDRKRVNNEQFF	TGTGCCAGCAGCAATTGGGATAGGAAGCGGGTGAACAATGAGCAGTTCTTC
15	-	TRBV4-2	TRBJ1-2	-	CASSQMTGRDYGYTF	TGTGCCAGCAGCCAAATGACAGGAAGAGACTATGGCTACACCTTC